Listed here are 14 T cell receptor beta chains from one sample, sequenced in a study of response to subunit inactivated influenza vaccine. TCRdb used MiXCR to reprocess the RT-PCR reads, holding one entry per CDR3 protein. The data hold 450,000 to 600,000 distinct CDR3 sequences, with approximately 15% observed a single time. Sequenced here: CD4+ T cells sorted from PBMCs, sampled approximately 25 months after vaccination. The receptors originated from a man aged 50-75 years who received an inactivated influenza vaccine.

This clonotype came up a few times. The chain joins TRBV6-2 or TRBV6-3 to TRBJ1-1, with D perhaps matching TRBD1 (5 bases). V lost 6 bases to trimming and J lost 3 bases, with 17 bases between them. The CDR3 sequence is 15 residues long. CDR1 is MNHEY, CDR2 SVGEGT, per germline. This CDR3 reads CASRGPAGWDTEAFF. The CDR3 nucleotides are TGTGCCAGCAGAGGCCCTGCAGGGTGGGACACTGAAGCTTTCTTT.

There are many counts of this clonotype. V and J are TRBV6-1 and TRBJ1-5, with D tentatively TRBD1 (5 bases). Trimming pared 7 bases from V and 1 base from J, leaving 14 bases between. Germline CDR1 is MNHNS and CDR2 is SASEGT. This CDR3 region has 15 residues. The CDR3 protein is CASKDGGESNQPQHF. The DNA of the CDR3 is TGTGCCAGCAAAGACGGGGGAGAGAGCAATCAGCCCCAGCATTTT.

This clonotype was seen many times. The chain employs TRBV20-1 and TRBJ2-5, with a tentative D call TRBD1 (6 bases). The CDR3 length is 13 residues. CDR1 is DFQATT, CDR2 SNEGSKA, per germline (reference sequence). The V end lost 6 bases, the J end lost 0 bases, and 11 bases lay between the germline ends. CDR3: CSANRAYQETQYF. The CDR3 DNA is TGCAGTGCCAACAGGGCGTACCAAGAGACCCAGTACTTC.

The V and J genes are TRBV7-9 and TRBJ2-6; possible D gene TRBD1, 6 bases. The CDR3 spans 15 residues. The V gene lost 2 bases and the J gene lost 3 bases, with 8 bases spanning the gap. CDR1 is SEHNR and CDR2 is FQNEAQ in the germline V gene (reference sequence). CDR3 in DNA: TGTGCCAGCAGCTTACAGGGGAATGGGGCCAACGTCCTGACTTTC. Its translation: CASSLQGNGANVLTF.

This sequence joins TRBV14 and TRBJ2-5; no definite D call. This CDR3 comprises 12 residues. Trimming left V 2 bases short and J 4 bases short, with 5 bases between. The germline gives CDR1 SGHDN, CDR2 FVKESK. The CDR3: CASSQKRETQYF. The CDR3 bases are TGTGCCAGCAGCCAAAAGCGAGAGACCCAGTACTTC.

In the case of this clonotype: Sequence at one end of the junction differs from germline and may be a read error. The V call is TRBV12-3 or TRBV12-4, the J call TRBJ1-3; D not certain. The CDR3 is 11 amino acids. The CDR3 is CEGFSGNTIYF. The CDR3 DNA sequence: TGCGAAGGCTTCTCTGGAAACACCATATATTTT.

This clonotype was seen a handful of times. J is TRBJ2-3 and V is TRBV9, with D maybe TRBD2 (6 bases). Germline V gives CDR1 SGDLS, CDR2 YYNGEE. Between the trimmed V and J ends, which lost 1 base and 5 bases, there was a span of 8 bases. There are 13 residues in the CDR3. CDR3: CASSVYGGDTQYF. The CDR3 DNA reads as TGTGCCAGCAGCGTATACGGGGGAGATACGCAGTATTTT. Together with reference TRBV9 and TRBJ2-3, the CDR3 gives the full variable domain: DSGVTQTPKHLITATGQRVTLRCSPRSGDLSVYWYQQSLDQGLQFLIQYYNGEERAKGNILERFSAQQFPDLHSELNLSSLELGDSALYFCASSVYGGDTQYFGPGTRLTVL.

This clonotype was detected a few times. The V gene is TRBV11-3, the J gene TRBJ2-2; D is unresolved. Germline assignment: CDR1 SGHNT and CDR2 YENEEA. The CDR3 is 11 residues long. Deletions cut 4 bases from V and 8 bases from J, with 5 bases between. CDR3 in amino acids: CASSSRGELFF. In DNA, the CDR3 is TGTGCCAGCAGCTCAAGGGGGGAGCTGTTTTTT.

A word on this clonotype: At one boundary the junction diverges from the germline segment, which might be a read error. The chain uses TRBV20-1 and TRBJ2-7, with 11 bases aligning to TRBD2. The CDR3 covers 16 residues. The germline V gene encodes CDR1 DFQATT and CDR2 SNEGSKA (reference sequence). CDR3 in amino acids: CCARGTSGIPAYEQYF. The CDR3 DNA is TGCTGTGCCCGCGGGACTAGCGGAATACCTGCCTACGAGCAGTACTTC.

The chain is built from TRBV4-3 and TRBJ2-1; D is unresolved. CDR3 length: 14 residues. Trimming left V 0 bases short and J 15 bases short, with 18 bases between. Germline V CDR1 and CDR2: LGHNA, YSLEER. The chain's CDR3 is CASSQDPLAPISFF. In nucleotides, the CDR3 is TGCGCCAGCAGCCAAGATCCATTGGCCCCTATATCGTTCTTC.

The sample holds a few counts of this clonotype. This chain joins TRBV29-1 and TRBJ2-1; 7 bases align to TRBD1. Unmatched junction bases numbered 14, after V lost 5 bases and J lost 7 bases. The CDR3 is made up of 15 amino acids. Per germline, CDR1 SQVTM and CDR2 ANQGSEA. The CDR3 DNA follows: TGCAGCGTTCGGGAAGGACAGGCGGCTATAAATGAGCAGTTCTTC. This sequence encodes CSVREGQAAINEQFF.

The chain is built from TRBV12-3 or TRBV12-4 and TRBJ2-2, with a weak D call TRBD1 (7 bases). V was pared by 0 bases and J by 3 bases, with 14 bases between. This CDR3 is built from 17 residues. DNA of the CDR3: TGTGCCAGCAGTTTAGCACGGAGGGGGCTGGACACCGGGGAGCTGTTTTTT. Amino acid sequence: CASSLARRGLDTGELFF.

This clonotype was detected a few times. V usage is TRBV29-1 and J usage is TRBJ2-7, with 9 nucleotides matching TRBD1. With 6 bases clipped from V and 5 bases from J, the junction kept 14 bases outside the gene matches. This CDR3 spans 15 amino acids. Germline CDR1 reads SQVTM; CDR2 reads ANQGSEA. In DNA, the CDR3 is TGCAGCGTGAGTCCCGGGTGGACAGGGGTCGACGAGCAGTACTTC. This translates into CSVSPGWTGVDEQYF.

The chain combines TRBV20-1 with TRBJ2-2; 7 bases are shared with TRBD1. Germline-derived CDR1 and CDR2 are DFQATT and SNEGSKA (reference sequence). V shed 3 bases and J 5 bases; nucleotides not matched to a gene: 9. The CDR3 consists of 15 residues. The CDR3 protein is CSASRQGGGTGELFF. In DNA form, the CDR3 reads TGCAGTGCTAGTCGACAGGGTGGAGGTACCGGGGAGCTGTTTTTT.